This TCR beta chain was identified during a study of T cells in Graves' hyperthyroidism and ophthalmopathy. Findings of the study overall: Stable hyperthyroidism was separated from ophthalmopathy by a model based on 13 V-J features.

Duration under 3 months, a NOSPECS grade of at least 4, and a Clinical Activity Score of at least 3 characterized the ophthalmopathy patients. The CDR3 is 14 residues long. Trimming stripped 4 bases from V and 4 bases from J, with 13 bases between. This clonotype showed up many times. The antigen is undetermined. Researchers took RNA transcripts and amplified the TCR beta CDR3 regions from them. The HTBI set primed first-round TCR CDR3 RT-PCR. Each CDR3 protein is one row after TCRdb ran MiXCR on the multiplex PCR reads. This sample yields about 500,000 distinct CDR3 sequences, of which approximately 17% are seen a single time; around 17% belongs to the top ten.

The chain couples TRBV12-3 or TRBV12-4 to TRBJ1-2; D is possibly TRBD1 (6 bases). The sequencing input was blood. The source is a woman under 30 with Graves' ophthalmopathy. The CDR3, as DNA: TGTGCCAGCAGTTCGCAGGGACATATCTATGGCTACACCTTC. It yields the protein CASSSQGHIYGYTF.